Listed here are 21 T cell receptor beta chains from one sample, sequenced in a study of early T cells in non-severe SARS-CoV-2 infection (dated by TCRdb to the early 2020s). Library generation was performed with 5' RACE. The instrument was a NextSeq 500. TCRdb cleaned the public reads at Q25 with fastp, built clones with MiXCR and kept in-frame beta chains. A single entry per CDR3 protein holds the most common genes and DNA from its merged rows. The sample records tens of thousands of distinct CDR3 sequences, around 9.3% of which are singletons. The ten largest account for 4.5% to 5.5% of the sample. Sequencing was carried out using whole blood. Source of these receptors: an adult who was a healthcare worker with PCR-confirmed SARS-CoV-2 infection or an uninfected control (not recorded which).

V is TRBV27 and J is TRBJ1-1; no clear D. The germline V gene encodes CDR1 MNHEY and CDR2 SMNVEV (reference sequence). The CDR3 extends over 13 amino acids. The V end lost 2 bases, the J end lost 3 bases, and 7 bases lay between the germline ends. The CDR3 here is CASSLSWYTEAFF. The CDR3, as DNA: TGTGCCAGCAGTTTAAGTTGGTACACTGAAGCTTTCTTT.

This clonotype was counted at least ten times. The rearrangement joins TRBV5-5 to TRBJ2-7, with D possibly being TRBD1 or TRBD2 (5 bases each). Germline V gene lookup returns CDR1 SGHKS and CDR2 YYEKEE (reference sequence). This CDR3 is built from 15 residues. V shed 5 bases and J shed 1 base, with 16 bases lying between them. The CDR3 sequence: CASSSRTGPSYEQYF. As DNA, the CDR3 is TGTGCCAGCAGTTCCAGGACGGGACCTTCCTACGAGCAGTACTTC.

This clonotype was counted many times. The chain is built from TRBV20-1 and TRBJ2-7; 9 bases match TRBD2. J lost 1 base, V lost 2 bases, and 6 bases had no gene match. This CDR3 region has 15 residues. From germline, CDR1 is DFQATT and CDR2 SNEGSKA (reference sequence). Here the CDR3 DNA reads TGCAGTGCTAGAACAGCGGGGGGCGCTTCCTACGAGCAGTACTTC. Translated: CSARTAGGASYEQYF.

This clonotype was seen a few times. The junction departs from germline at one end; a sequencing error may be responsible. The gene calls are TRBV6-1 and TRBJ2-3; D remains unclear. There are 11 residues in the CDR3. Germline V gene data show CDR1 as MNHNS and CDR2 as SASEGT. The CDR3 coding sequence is TGTGCCAGCAGTGAGAACGCCGAGTACCCTTTT. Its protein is CASSENAEYPF.

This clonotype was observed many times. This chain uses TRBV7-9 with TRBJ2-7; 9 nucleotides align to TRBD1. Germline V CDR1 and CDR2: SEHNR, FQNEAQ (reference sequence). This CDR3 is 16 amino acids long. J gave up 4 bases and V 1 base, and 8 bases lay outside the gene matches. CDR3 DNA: TGTGCCAGCAGCTTAGTAGCCACAGGGGGCGCGTACGAGCAGTACTTC. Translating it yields CASSLVATGGAYEQYF. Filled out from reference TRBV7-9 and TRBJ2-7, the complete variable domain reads DTGVSQNPRHKITKRGQNVTFRCDPISEHNRLYWYRQTLGQGPEFLTYFQNEAQLEKSRLLSDRFSAERPKGSFSTLEIQRTEQGDSAMYLCASSLVATGGAYEQYFGPGTRLTVT.

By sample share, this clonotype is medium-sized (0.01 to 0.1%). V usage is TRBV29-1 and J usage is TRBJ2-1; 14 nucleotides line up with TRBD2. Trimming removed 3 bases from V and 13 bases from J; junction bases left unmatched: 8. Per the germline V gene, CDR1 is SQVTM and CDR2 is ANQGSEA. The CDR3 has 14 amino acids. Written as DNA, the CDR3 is TGCAGCGTTGACAGGAGACTAGCGGGAGGGCCTCAGTTCTTC. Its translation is CSVDRRLAGGPQFF.

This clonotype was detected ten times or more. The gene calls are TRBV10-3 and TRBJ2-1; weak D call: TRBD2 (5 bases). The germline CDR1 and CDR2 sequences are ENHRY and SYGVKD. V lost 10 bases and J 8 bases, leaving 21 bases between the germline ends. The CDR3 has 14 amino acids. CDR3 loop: CANHSRTQADEQFF. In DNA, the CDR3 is TGTGCCAACCATTCGAGGACCCAAGCGGATGAGCAGTTCTTC.

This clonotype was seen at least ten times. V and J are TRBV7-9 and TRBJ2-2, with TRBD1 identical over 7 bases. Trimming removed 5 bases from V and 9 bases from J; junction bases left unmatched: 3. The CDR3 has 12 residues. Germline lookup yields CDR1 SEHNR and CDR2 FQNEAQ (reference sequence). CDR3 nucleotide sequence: TGTGCCAGCAGCACACAGGGGAGGGAGCTGTTTTTT. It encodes CASSTQGRELFF.

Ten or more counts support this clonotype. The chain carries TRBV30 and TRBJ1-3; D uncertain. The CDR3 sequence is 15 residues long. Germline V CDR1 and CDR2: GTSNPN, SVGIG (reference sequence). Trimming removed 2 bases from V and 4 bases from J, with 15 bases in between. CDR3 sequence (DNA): TGTGCCTGGAGTACTGGAGCCCTAGCGGGAAACACCATATATTTT. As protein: CAWSTGALAGNTIYF.

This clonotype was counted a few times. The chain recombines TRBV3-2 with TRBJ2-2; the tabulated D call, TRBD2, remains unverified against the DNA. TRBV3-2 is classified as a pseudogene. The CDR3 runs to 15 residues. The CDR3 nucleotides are TGTGCCAGCAACCTAGCGGGAAGGCCCCTGGGGGAGCTGTTTTTT. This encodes CASNLAGRPLGELFF.

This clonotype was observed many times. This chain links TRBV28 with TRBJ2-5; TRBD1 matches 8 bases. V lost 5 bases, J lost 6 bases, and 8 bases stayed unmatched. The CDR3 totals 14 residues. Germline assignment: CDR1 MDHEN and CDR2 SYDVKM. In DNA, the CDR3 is TGTGCCAGCAGTCTCAGGACAGGGCGGAAGACCCAGTACTTC. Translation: CASSLRTGRKTQYF. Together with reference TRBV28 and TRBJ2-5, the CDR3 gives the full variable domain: DVKVTQSSRYLVKRTGEKVFLECVQDMDHENMFWYRQDPGLGLRLIYFSYDVKMKEKGDIPEGYSVSREKKERFSLILESASTNQTSMYLCASSLRTGRKTQYFGPGTRLLVL.

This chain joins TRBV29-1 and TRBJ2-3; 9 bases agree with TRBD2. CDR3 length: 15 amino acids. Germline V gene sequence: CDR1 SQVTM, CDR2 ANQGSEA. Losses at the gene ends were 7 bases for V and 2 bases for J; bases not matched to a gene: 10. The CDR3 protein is CSESSGISFTDTQYF. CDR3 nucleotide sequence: TGCAGCGAATCTAGCGGGATTAGTTTCACAGATACGCAGTATTTT.

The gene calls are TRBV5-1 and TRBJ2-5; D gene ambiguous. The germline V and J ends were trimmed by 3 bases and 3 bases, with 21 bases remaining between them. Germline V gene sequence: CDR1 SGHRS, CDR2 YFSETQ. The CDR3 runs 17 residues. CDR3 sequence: CASSSQTPSFRKETQYF. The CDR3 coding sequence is TGCGCCAGCAGCTCCCAAACCCCCTCTTTTCGGAAAGAGACCCAGTACTTC.

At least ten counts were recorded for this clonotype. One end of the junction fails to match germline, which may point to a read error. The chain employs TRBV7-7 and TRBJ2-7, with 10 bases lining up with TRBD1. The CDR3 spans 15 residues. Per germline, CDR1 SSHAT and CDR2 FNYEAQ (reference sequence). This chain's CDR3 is CASSLVGQGTVEQYF. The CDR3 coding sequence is TGTGCTAGCAGCTTAGTGGGACAGGGGACCGTCGAGCAGTACTTC. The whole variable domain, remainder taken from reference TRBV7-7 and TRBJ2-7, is GAGVSQSPRYKVTKRGQDVTLRCDPISSHATLYWYQQALGQGPEFLTYFNYEAQPDKSGLPSDRFSAERPEGSISTLTIQRTEQRDSAMYRCASSLVGQGTVEQYFGPGTRLTVT.

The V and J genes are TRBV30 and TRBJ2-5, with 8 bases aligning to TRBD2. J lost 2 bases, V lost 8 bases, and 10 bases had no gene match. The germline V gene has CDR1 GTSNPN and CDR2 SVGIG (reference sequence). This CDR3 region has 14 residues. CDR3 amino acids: CAGAPRGAQETQYF. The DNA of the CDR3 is TGTGCCGGGGCCCCGCGGGGGGCGCAAGAGACCCAGTACTTC.

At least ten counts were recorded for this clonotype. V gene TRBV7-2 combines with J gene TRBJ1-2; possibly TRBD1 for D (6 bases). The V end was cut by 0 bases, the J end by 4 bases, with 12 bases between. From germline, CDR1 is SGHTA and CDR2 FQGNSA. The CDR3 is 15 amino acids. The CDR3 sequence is CASSLAERGAYGYTF. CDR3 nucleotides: TGTGCCAGCAGCTTAGCGGAACGGGGGGCCTATGGCTACACCTTC.

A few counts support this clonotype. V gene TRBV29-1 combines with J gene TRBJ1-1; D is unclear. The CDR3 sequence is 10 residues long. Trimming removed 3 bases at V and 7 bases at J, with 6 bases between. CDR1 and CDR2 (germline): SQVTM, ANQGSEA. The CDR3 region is CSVEKDEAFF. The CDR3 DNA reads TGCAGCGTTGAGAAGGATGAAGCTTTCTTT.

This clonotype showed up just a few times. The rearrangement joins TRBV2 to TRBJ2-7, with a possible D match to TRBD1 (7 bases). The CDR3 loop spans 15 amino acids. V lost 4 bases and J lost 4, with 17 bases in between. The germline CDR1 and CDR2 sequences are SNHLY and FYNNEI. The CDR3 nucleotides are TGTGCCAGCAGTGGAGACTTGACAGGGACTTACGAGCAGTACTTC. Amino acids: CASSGDLTGTYEQYF.

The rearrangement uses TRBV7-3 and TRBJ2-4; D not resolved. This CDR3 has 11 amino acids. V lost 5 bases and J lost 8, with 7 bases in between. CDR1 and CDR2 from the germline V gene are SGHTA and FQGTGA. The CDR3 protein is CASSPGDIQYF. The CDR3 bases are TGTGCCAGCAGCCCTGGTGACATTCAGTACTTC.

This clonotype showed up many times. CDR3 in amino acids: CSVPKTLASNEQFF. CDR3 DNA: TGCAGCGTCCCTAAGACGCTGGCTAGCAATGAGCAGTTCTTC. The chain joins TRBV29-1 to TRBJ2-1, with D unresolved. There are 14 residues in the CDR3. The germline gives CDR1 SQVTM, CDR2 ANQGSEA. The germline V and J ends were trimmed by 6 bases and 6 bases, with 18 bases remaining between them.

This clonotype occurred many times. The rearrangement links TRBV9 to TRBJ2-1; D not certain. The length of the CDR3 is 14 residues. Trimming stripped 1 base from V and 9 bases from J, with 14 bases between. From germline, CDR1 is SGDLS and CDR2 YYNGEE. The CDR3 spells CASSVLSGMGEQFF. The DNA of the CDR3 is TGTGCCAGCAGCGTACTTTCCGGTATGGGTGAGCAGTTCTTC.